This T cell receptor (beta chain) was found in a study of identical twins. This CDR3 comprises 16 residues. J lost 6 bases, V lost 3 bases, and 9 bases had no gene match. Germline lookup yields CDR1 SGHKS and CDR2 YYEKEE (reference sequence). TCRdb re-called the 5' RACE reads with MiXCR, one entry per CDR3 protein. The sample holds some 500,000 distinct CDR3 sequences, roughly 9.9% seen once. There are a few counts of this clonotype. In addition, the sample was reused for a study of yellow fever vaccine responses in identical twins.

The rearrangement joins TRBV5-5 to TRBJ2-2; 9 nucleotides line up with TRBD1. This TCR was sampled from a young woman in good health. Sequenced sample: PBMCs. The CDR3 is CASSSFRTGVSGELFF. As DNA, the CDR3 is TGTGCCAGCAGCTCATTCCGGACAGGGGTGTCCGGGGAGCTGTTTTTT.